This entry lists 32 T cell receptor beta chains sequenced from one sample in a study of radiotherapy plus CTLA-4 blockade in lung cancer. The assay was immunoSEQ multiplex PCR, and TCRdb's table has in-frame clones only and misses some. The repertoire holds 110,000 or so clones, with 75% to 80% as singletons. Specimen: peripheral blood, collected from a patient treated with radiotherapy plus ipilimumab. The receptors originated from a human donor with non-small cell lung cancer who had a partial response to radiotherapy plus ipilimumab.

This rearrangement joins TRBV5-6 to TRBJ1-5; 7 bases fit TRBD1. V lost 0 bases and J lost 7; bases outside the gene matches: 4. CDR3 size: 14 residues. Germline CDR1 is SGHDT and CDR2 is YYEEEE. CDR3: CASSLVTGDQPQHF. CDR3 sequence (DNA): TGTGCCAGCAGCTTGGTAACAGGGGACCAGCCCCAGCATTTT.

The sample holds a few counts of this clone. CDR3 sequence (DNA): TGCGCCAGCAGTGAGGGGGGACAGGGACATCAGCCCCAGCATTTT. Its protein is CASSEGGQGHQPQHF. The chain employs TRBV10-1 and TRBJ1-5; 9 nucleotides align to TRBD1. The CDR3 is made up of 15 amino acids. Germline lookup yields CDR1 WNHNN and CDR2 SYGVQD (reference sequence). Trimming cost V 2 bases and J 5 bases; bases outside gene matches: 4.

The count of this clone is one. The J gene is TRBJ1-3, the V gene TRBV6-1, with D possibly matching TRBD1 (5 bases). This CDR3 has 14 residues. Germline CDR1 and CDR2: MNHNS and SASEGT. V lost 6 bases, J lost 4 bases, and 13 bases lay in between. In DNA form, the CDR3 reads TGTGCCAGCAGACACGGGGGGGACGGAAACACCATATATTTT. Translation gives CASRHGGDGNTIYF.

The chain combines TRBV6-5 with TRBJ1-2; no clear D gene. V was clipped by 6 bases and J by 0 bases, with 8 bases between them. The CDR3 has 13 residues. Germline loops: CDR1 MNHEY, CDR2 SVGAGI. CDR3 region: CASSLRANYGYTF. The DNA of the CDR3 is TGTGCCAGCAGCCTCCGGGCTAACTATGGCTACACCTTC.

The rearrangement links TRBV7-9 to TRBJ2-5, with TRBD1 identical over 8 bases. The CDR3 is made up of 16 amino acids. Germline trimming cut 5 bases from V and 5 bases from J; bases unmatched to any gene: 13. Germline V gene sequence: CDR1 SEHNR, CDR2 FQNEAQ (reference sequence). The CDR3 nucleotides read TGTGCCAGCAGCCCTACCTACGGACAGGGCGTCGAGACCCAGTACTTC. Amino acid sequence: CASSPTYGQGVETQYF.

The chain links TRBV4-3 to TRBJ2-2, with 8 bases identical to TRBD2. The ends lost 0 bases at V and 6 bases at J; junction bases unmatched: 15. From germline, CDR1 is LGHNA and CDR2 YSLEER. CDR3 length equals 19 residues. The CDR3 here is CASSQELGRRAGESGELFF. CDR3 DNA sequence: TGCGCCAGCAGCCAAGAGTTAGGCAGGAGAGCGGGAGAATCCGGGGAGCTGTTTTTT.

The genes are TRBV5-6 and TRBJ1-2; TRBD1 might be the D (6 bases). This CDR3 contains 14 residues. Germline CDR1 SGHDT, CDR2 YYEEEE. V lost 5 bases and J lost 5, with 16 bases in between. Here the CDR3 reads CASSRRTVEYGYTF. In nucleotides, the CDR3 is TGTGCCAGCAGTCGCCGGACAGTAGAATATGGCTACACCTTC.

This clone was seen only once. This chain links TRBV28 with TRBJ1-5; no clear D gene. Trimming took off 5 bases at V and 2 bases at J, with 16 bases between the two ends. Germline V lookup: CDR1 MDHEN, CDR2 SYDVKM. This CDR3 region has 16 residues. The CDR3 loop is CASSPAGRVRNQPQHF. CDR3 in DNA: TGTGCCAGCAGTCCCGCCGGGAGGGTCCGCAATCAGCCCCAGCATTTT.

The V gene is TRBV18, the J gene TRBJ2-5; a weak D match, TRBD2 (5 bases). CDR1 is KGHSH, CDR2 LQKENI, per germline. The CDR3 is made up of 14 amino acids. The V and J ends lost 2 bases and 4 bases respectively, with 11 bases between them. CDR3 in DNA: TGTGCCAGCTCACCAAAGGGAGTAGGAGAGACCCAGTACTTC. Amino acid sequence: CASSPKGVGETQYF.

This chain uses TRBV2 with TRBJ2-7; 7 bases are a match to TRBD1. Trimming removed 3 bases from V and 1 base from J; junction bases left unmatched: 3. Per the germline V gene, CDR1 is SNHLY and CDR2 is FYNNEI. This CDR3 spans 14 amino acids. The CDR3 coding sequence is TGTGCCAGCAGTGAGATGACAGGGTCCTACGAGCAGTACTTC. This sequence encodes CASSEMTGSYEQYF. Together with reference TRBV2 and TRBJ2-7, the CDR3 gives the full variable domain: EPEVTQTPSHQVTQMGQEVILRCVPISNHLYFYWYRQILGQKVEFLVSFYNNEISEKSEIFDDQFSVERPDGSNFTLKIRSTKLEDSAMYFCASSEMTGSYEQYFGPGTRLTVT.

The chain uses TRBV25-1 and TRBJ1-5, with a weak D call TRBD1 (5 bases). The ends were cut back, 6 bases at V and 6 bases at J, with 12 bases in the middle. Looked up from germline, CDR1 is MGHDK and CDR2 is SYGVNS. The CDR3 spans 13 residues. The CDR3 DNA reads TGTGCCAGCAGCGGGGGAACTGGTCAGCCCCAGCATTTT. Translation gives CASSGGTGQPQHF.

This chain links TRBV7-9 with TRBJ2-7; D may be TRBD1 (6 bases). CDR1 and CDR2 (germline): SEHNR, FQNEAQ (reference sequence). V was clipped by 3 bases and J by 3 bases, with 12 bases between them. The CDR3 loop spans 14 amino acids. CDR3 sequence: CASSLTTGLYEQYF. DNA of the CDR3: TGTGCCAGCAGCTTGACTACAGGGCTCTACGAGCAGTACTTC.

CDR3 bases: TGTGCCCTCGGGGCTAGCGGGAGGGATACGCAGTATTTT. Encoded protein: CALGASGRDTQYF. The V and J genes are TRBV30 and TRBJ2-3; 11 positions agree with TRBD2. Germline V gives CDR1 GTSNPN, CDR2 SVGIG (reference sequence). CDR3 length: 13 residues. The J segment lost 6 bases and the V segment lost 8 bases, leaving 7 bases of the junction unmatched.

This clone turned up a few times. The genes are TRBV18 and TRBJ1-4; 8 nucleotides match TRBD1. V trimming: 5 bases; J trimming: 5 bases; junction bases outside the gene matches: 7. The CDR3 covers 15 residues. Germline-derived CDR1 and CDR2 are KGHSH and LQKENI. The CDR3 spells CASSTDRAGNEKLFF. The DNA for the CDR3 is TGTGCCAGCTCAACGGACAGGGCTGGAAATGAAAAACTGTTTTTT.

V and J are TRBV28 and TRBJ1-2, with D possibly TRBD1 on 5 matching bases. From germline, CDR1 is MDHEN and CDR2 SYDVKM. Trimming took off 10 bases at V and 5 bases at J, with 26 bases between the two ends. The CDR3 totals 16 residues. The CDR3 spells CATEVQSAGPRYGYTF. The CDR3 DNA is TGTGCCACCGAAGTTCAGAGCGCAGGGCCTAGGTATGGCTACACCTTC.

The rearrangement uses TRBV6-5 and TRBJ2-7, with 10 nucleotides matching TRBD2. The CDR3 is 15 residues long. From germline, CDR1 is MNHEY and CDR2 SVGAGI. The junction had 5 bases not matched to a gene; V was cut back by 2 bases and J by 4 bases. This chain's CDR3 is CASSYTSGTKYEQYV. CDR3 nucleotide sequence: TGTGCCAGCAGTTACACTAGCGGGACTAAGTACGAGCAGTACGTC.

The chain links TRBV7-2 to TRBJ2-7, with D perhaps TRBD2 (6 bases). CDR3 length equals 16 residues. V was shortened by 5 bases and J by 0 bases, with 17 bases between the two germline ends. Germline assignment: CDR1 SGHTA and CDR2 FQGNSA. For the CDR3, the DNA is TGTGCCAGCAGCCTAGAGGGGACTGTGAGCTCCTACGAGCAGTACGTC. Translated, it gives CASSLEGTVSSYEQYV.

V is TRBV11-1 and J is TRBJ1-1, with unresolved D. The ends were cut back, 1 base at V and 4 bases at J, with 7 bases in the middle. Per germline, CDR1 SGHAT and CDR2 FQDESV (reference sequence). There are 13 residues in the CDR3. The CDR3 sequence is CASSLDASTEAFF. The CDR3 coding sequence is TGTGCCAGCAGCTTAGATGCGAGCACTGAAGCTTTCTTT. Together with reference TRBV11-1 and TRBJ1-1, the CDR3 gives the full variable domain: EAEVAQSPRYKITEKSQAVAFWCDPISGHATLYWYRQILGQGPELLVQFQDESVVDDSQLPKDRFSAERLKGVDSTLKIQPAELGDSAMYLCASSLDASTEAFFGQGTRLTVV.

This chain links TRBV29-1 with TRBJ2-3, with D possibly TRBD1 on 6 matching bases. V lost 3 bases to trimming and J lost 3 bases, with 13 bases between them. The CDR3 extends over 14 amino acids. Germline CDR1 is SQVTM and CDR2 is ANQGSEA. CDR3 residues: CSVENRVRTDTQYF. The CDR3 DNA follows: TGCAGCGTTGAGAACAGGGTCCGGACAGATACGCAGTATTTT.

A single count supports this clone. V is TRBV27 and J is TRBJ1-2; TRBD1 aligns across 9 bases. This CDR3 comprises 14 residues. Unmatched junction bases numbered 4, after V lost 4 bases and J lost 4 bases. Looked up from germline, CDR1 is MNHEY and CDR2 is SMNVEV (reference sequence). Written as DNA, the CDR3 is TGTGCCAGCAGTTCTCAGACAGGGGGCTATGGCTACACCTTC. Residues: CASSSQTGGYGYTF.

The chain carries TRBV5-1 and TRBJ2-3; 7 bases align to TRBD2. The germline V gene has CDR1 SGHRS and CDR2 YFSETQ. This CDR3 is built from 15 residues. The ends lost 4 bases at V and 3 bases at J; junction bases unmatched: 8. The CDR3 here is CASSMAGANTDTQYF. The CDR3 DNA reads TGCGCCAGCAGCATGGCGGGAGCAAATACAGATACGCAGTATTTT.

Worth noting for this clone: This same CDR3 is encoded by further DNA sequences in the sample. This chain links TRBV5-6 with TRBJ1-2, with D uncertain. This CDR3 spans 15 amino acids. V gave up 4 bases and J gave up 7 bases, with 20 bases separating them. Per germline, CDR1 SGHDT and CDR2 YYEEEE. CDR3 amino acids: CASSLKLGVIGGYTF. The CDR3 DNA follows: TGTGCCAGCAGCCTGAAGCTCGGGGTTATCGGTGGCTACACCTTC.

The CDR3 DNA sequence: TGTGCCAGCAGCCCGACTAGATCACATGAGCAGTTCTTC. Its translation is CASSPTRSHEQFF. The V gene is TRBV7-2, the J gene TRBJ2-1; tentatively, D is TRBD2 (6 bases). This CDR3 contains 13 residues. The V and J ends lost 5 bases and 8 bases respectively, with 13 bases between them. Looked up from germline, CDR1 is SGHTA and CDR2 is FQGNSA. Full variable domain (outside the CDR3, taken from reference TRBV7-2 and TRBJ2-1): GAGVSQSPSNKVTEKGKDVELRCDPISGHTALYWYRQSLGQGLEFLIYFQGNSAPDKSGLPSDRFSAERTGGSVSTLTIQRTQQEDSAVYLCASSPTRSHEQFFGPGTRLTVL.

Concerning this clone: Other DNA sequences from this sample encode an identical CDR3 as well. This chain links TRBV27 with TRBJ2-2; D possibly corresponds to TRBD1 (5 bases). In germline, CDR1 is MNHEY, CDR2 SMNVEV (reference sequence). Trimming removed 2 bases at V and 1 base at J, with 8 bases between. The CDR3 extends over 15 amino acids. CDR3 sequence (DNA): TGTGCCAGCAGTTTAGGGCAGGGGAACACCGGGGAGCTGTTTTTT. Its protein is CASSLGQGNTGELFF.

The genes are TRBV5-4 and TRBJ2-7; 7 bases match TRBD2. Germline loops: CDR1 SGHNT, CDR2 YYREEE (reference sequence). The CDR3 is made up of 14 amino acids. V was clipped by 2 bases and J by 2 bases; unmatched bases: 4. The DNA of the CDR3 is TGTGCCAGCAGCTTTAGCGGGTCCCCCTACGAGCAGTACTTC. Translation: CASSFSGSPYEQYF. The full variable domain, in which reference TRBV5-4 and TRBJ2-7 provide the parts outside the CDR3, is ETGVTQSPTHLIKTRGQQVTLRCSSQSGHNTVSWYQQALGQGPQFIFQYYREEENGRGNFPPRFSGLQFPNYSSELNVNALELDDSALYLCASSFSGSPYEQYFGPGTRLTVT.

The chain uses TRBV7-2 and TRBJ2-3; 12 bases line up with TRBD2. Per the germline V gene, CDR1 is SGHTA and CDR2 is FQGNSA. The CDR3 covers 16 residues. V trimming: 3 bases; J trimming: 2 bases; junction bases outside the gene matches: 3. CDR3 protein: CASSFPSGRVTDTQYF. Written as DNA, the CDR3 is TGTGCCAGCAGCTTTCCTAGCGGGAGGGTCACAGATACGCAGTATTTT.

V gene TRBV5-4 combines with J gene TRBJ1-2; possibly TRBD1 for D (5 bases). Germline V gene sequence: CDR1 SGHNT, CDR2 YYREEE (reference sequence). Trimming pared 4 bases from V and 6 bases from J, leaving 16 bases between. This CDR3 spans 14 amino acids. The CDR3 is CASSQVGTGDGYTF. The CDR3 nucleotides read TGTGCCAGCAGCCAAGTTGGGACGGGAGATGGCTACACCTTC.

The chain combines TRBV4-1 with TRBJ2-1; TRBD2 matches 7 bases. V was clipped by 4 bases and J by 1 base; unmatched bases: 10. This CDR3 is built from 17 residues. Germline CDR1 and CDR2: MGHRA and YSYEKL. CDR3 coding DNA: TGCGCCAGCAGCCGAGGGGCGGGAGAAAGGTCCTACAATGAGCAGTTCTTC. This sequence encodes CASSRGAGERSYNEQFF.

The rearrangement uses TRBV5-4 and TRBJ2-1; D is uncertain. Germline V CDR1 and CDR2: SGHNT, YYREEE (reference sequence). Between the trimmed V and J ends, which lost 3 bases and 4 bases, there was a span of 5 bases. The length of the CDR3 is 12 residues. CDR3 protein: CASSSNYNEQFF. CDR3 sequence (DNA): TGTGCCAGCAGCTCTAATTACAATGAGCAGTTCTTC.

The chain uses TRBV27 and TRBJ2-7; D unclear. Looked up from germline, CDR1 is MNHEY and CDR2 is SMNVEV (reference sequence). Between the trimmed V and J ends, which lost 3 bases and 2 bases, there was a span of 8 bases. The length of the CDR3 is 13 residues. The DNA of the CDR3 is TGTGCCAGCAGTTTCGGCGGAACCTACGAGCAGTACTTC. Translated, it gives CASSFGGTYEQYF.

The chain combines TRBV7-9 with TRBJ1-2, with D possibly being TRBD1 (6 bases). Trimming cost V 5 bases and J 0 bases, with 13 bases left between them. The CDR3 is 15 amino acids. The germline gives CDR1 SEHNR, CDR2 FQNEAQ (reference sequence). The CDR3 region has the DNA TGTGCCAGCAGCCGGGACACCACAGCTAACTATGGCTACACCTTC. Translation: CASSRDTTANYGYTF.

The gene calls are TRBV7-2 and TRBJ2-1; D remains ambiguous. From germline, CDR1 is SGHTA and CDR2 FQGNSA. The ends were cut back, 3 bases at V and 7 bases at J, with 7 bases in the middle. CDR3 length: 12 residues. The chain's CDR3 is CASSFFYNEQFF. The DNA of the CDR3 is TGTGCCAGCAGCTTCTTTTATAATGAGCAGTTCTTC. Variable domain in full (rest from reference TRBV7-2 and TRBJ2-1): GAGVSQSPSNKVTEKGKDVELRCDPISGHTALYWYRQSLGQGLEFLIYFQGNSAPDKSGLPSDRFSAERTGGSVSTLTIQRTQQEDSAVYLCASSFFYNEQFFGPGTRLTVL.